Presented here are 29 T cell receptor beta chains from one specimen sequenced in a study of T cell clonotyping in hematopoietic cell transplantation. Generated by immunoSEQ multiplex PCR, the TCRdb table keeps only in-frame clones and is missing some. The sample contains about 15,000 clones, 71% of which appear only once. Sequencing was done on a sample of peripheral blood mononuclear cells. The receptors shown here come from a woman aged 60 to 75 in good health. Some clones in this sample may be carry-over from other donors' samples.

Only a few counts were recorded for this clone. The chain is built from TRBV6-5 and TRBJ2-7; D assignment may be TRBD1 or TRBD2 (5 bases each). The CDR3 runs to 13 residues. V was shortened by 4 bases and J by 3 bases, with 10 bases between the two germline ends. Germline V CDR1 and CDR2: MNHEY, SVGAGI. Here the CDR3 reads CASSWDVGYEQYF. Written as DNA, the CDR3 is TGTGCCAGCAGTTGGGACGTGGGCTACGAGCAGTACTTC.

This chain joins TRBV9 and TRBJ1-4; 7 bases fit TRBD1. Trimming took 0 bases from V and 5 from J; bases not matched to a gene: 7. The germline V gene encodes CDR1 SGDLS and CDR2 YYNGEE. This CDR3 is 16 amino acids long. CDR3 nucleotide sequence: TGTGCCAGCAGCGTAGGGGTGACAGGGCGGAATGAAAAACTGTTTTTT. It translates to CASSVGVTGRNEKLFF.

This clone appeared a few times. The chain recombines TRBV27 with TRBJ2-7; 8 bases fit TRBD2. Germline V gene lookup returns CDR1 MNHEY and CDR2 SMNVEV (reference sequence). This CDR3 has 16 residues. V lost 5 bases, J lost 1 base, and 10 bases stayed unmatched. This CDR3 is CASSPSAGDLSYEQYF. CDR3 bases: TGTGCCAGCAGTCCTTCAGCGGGGGACCTTTCCTACGAGCAGTACTTC.

The chain joins TRBV9 to TRBJ2-7; possibly TRBD2 for D (6 bases). The CDR3 contains 12 residues. Trimming left V 7 bases short and J 5 bases short, with 13 bases between. CDR1 SGDLS and CDR2 YYNGEE come from the germline V gene. For the CDR3, the DNA is TGTGCCAGCGGGGGGAATGCGAACGAGCAGTACTTC. Its protein is CASGGNANEQYF.

This chain links TRBV5-6 with TRBJ2-7; 9 bases map to TRBD1. Unmatched junction bases numbered 13, after V lost 4 bases and J lost 5 bases. The CDR3 covers 16 residues. Per the germline V gene, CDR1 is SGHDT and CDR2 is YYEEEE. The chain's CDR3 is CASSPMVGQGYDEQYF. The CDR3 region has the DNA TGTGCCAGCAGCCCTATGGTTGGACAGGGGTATGACGAGCAGTACTTC.

V gene TRBV29-1 combines with J gene TRBJ1-2, with D hard to call. The CDR3 extends over 12 amino acids. V lost 4 bases and J 6 bases, leaving 12 bases between the germline ends. CDR1 SQVTM and CDR2 ANQGSEA come from the germline V gene. CDR3 in amino acids: CSVGFEGNGYTF. The CDR3 DNA reads as TGCAGCGTTGGGTTCGAGGGCAATGGCTACACCTTC.

This chain uses TRBV29-1 with TRBJ2-7; D might be TRBD1 (7 bases). The CDR3 spans 14 residues. Trimming left V 4 bases short and J 6 bases short, with 19 bases between. The germline V gene has CDR1 SQVTM and CDR2 ANQGSEA. Here the CDR3 reads CSVGRGGGSGEQYF. CDR3 bases: TGCAGCGTTGGACGTGGAGGGGGCTCGGGCGAGCAGTACTTC.

The V and J genes are TRBV6-5 and TRBJ1-2, with 7 bases that match TRBD1. The CDR3 runs 13 residues. V lost 6 bases to trimming and J lost 5 bases; unmatched junction nucleotides: 6. Germline CDR1 reads MNHEY; CDR2 reads SVGAGI. CDR3: CASSGDSRYGYTF. For the CDR3, the DNA is TGTGCCAGCAGCGGGGACAGCCGTTATGGCTACACCTTC.

The J gene is TRBJ2-2, the V gene TRBV5-6; D call uncertain. Trimming took off 6 bases at V and 1 base at J, with 19 bases between the two ends. CDR3 length equals 17 residues. The germline V gene has CDR1 SGHDT and CDR2 YYEEEE. The CDR3 sequence: CASNLFSVSLNTGELFF. In DNA, the CDR3 is TGTGCCAGCAACCTCTTTTCGGTCAGCTTGAACACCGGGGAGCTGTTTTTT. Drawing the rest from reference TRBV5-6 and TRBJ2-2, the complete variable domain is DAGVTQSPTHLIKTRGQQVTLRCSPKSGHDTVSWYQQALGQGPQFIFQYYEEEERQRGNFPDRFSGHQFPNYSSELNVNALLLGDSALYLCASNLFSVSLNTGELFFGEGSRLTVL.

This chain's CDR3 is CASSLRPTSHEQYF. CDR3 DNA: TGTGCCAGCAGTTTACGGCCGACTAGCCACGAGCAGTACTTC. The chain recombines TRBV28 with TRBJ2-7; 7 nucleotides match TRBD2. Trimming cost V 2 bases and J 5 bases; bases outside gene matches: 6. Germline lookup yields CDR1 MDHEN and CDR2 SYDVKM. The CDR3 has 14 residues.

CDR3 nucleotide sequence: TGTGCCACCCTAGGGGGACCGACCGTTTTTGGTGGCTACACCTTC. Its protein is CATLGGPTVFGGYTF. The V gene is TRBV28, the J gene TRBJ1-2, with D perhaps TRBD1 (6 bases). CDR3 length: 15 amino acids. The V gene lost 10 bases and the J gene lost 7 bases, with 25 bases spanning the gap. CDR1 MDHEN and CDR2 SYDVKM come from the germline V gene.

This clone occurred a few times. The chain employs TRBV2 and TRBJ2-6; TRBD1 is a possible D gene (5 bases). V was trimmed by 6 bases and J by 4 bases, leaving 7 bases between them. The germline CDR1 and CDR2 sequences are SNHLY and FYNNEI. The CDR3 has 13 amino acids. The CDR3 DNA reads as TGTGCCAGCAGGGGGCTGGGGGCCAACGTCCTGACTTTC. Its translation is CASRGLGANVLTF.

The chain recombines TRBV25-1 with TRBJ1-5; unclear D gene. The germline V gene encodes CDR1 MGHDK and CDR2 SYGVNS. Trimming took 9 bases from V and 0 from J, leaving 6 bases between them. This CDR3 is built from 12 residues. The CDR3 loop reads CARIVSNQPQHF. The CDR3 region has the DNA TGTGCCAGAATAGTTAGCAATCAGCCCCAGCATTTT. Drawing the rest from reference TRBV25-1 and TRBJ1-5, the complete variable domain is EADIYQTPRYLVIGTGKKITLECSQTMGHDKMYWYQQDPGMELHLIHYSYGVNSTEKGDLSSESTVSRIRTEHFPLTLESARPSHTSQYLCARIVSNQPQHFGDGTRLSIL.

The table lists this clone with a count of one. Here the CDR3 reads CASSFDTKNGYTF. The CDR3 nucleotides are TGTGCCAGCAGCTTTGACACCAAAAATGGCTACACCTTC. The chain has TRBV7-2 and TRBJ1-2; D remains unclear. The germline V and J ends were trimmed by 3 bases and 6 bases, with 11 bases remaining between them. The CDR3 loop spans 13 amino acids. CDR1 SGHTA and CDR2 FQGNSA come from the germline V gene. The full variable domain, rest sourced from reference TRBV7-2 and TRBJ1-2, is GAGVSQSPSNKVTEKGKDVELRCDPISGHTALYWYRQSLGQGLEFLIYFQGNSAPDKSGLPSDRFSAERTGGSVSTLTIQRTQQEDSAVYLCASSFDTKNGYTFGSGTRLTVV.

The V call is TRBV27, the J call TRBJ2-1, with 10 bases lining up with TRBD2. This CDR3 is 15 amino acids long. Unmatched junction bases numbered 9, after V lost 6 bases and J lost 7 bases. Germline V CDR1 and CDR2: MNHEY, SMNVEV (reference sequence). As DNA, the CDR3 is TGTGCCAGCAGGGAAGCGGGAGGGCGGTTTAATGAGCAGTTCTTC. It translates to CASREAGGRFNEQFF.

This clone was observed a few times. The V and J genes are TRBV14 and TRBJ1-2; D not resolved. This CDR3 spans 15 amino acids. Trimming left V 4 bases short and J 8 bases short, with 20 bases between. Germline V CDR1 and CDR2: SGHDN, FVKESK. The CDR3 DNA reads TGTGCCAGCAGCCCTACGGGCCTCCTTAGTGAAGGCTACACCTTC. It codes for CASSPTGLLSEGYTF.

The chain carries TRBV13 and TRBJ1-1, with D perhaps TRBD1 (5 bases). Germline CDR1 and CDR2: PRHDT and FYEKMQ (reference sequence). This CDR3 region has 12 residues. The V and J ends lost 7 bases and 1 base respectively, with 7 bases between them. The CDR3 DNA reads TGTGCCAGCAAGCAGGGGAACACTGAAGCTTTCTTT. Translating gives CASKQGNTEAFF.

This clone was seen more than once but under ten times. The rearrangement joins TRBV27 to TRBJ1-2; D gene uncertain. The CDR3 contains 14 residues. V was shortened by 5 bases and J by 4 bases, with 14 bases between the two germline ends. Germline V CDR1 and CDR2: MNHEY, SMNVEV (reference sequence). The CDR3 loop is CASSPSLGSYGYTF. The CDR3, as DNA: TGTGCCAGCAGTCCTTCCTTGGGTAGCTATGGCTACACCTTC.

This rearrangement joins TRBV28 to TRBJ1-2, with no clear D. Trimming took 6 bases from V and 13 from J, leaving 21 bases between them. This CDR3 has 13 amino acids. Germline loops: CDR1 MDHEN, CDR2 SYDVKM. CDR3 amino acids: CASSIYGTNFGTF. The DNA for the CDR3 is TGTGCCAGCAGCATTTATGGTACGAATTTCGGCACCTTC.

This chain uses TRBV6-1 with TRBJ2-7; D uncertain. This CDR3 contains 12 residues. V lost 3 bases, J lost 6 bases, and 9 bases lay in between. Germline CDR1 reads MNHNS; CDR2 reads SASEGT. The CDR3 DNA follows: TGTGCCAGCAGTGATAAACCTGGCGAGCAGTACTTC. Residues: CASSDKPGEQYF.

The chain is built from TRBV7-6 and TRBJ2-7; D is uncertain. Trimming shortened V by 8 bases and J by 3 bases, and 8 bases separated the two germline ends. Germline CDR1 reads SGHVS; CDR2 reads FNYEAQ. The CDR3 is 11 residues long. CDR3 sequence (DNA): TGTGCCAGCGCCGATCGCTACGAGCAGTACTTC. This sequence encodes CASADRYEQYF.

This clone was seen a few times. The chain carries TRBV30 and TRBJ1-6; D perhaps matches TRBD1 (5 bases). There are 13 residues in the CDR3. V was trimmed by 2 bases and J by 6 bases, leaving 8 bases between them. Germline lookup yields CDR1 GTSNPN and CDR2 SVGIG (reference sequence). CDR3 nucleotide sequence: TGTGCCTGGAGTCGGGACCTTAATTCACCCCTCCACTTT. Its protein is CAWSRDLNSPLHF.

The chain uses TRBV11-2 and TRBJ1-1; 9 bases agree with TRBD1. Germline CDR1 SGHAT, CDR2 FQNNGV. Trimming cost V 5 bases and J 11 bases; bases outside gene matches: 6. CDR3 length: 12 residues. The CDR3 nucleotides read TGTGCCAGCAGCGGGGACAGGGAGACGGCTTTCTTT. It translates to CASSGDRETAFF.

The chain couples TRBV7-2 to TRBJ2-7; 8 nucleotides line up with TRBD2. The CDR3 is made up of 15 amino acids. CDR1 and CDR2 from the germline V gene are SGHTA and FQGNSA. V was clipped by 2 bases and J by 1 base; unmatched bases: 4. The CDR3 sequence: CASSLFSGESYEQYF. CDR3 DNA: TGTGCCAGCAGCTTATTTAGCGGGGAGTCCTACGAGCAGTACTTC.

This chain joins TRBV2 and TRBJ2-7; 7 positions agree with TRBD2. CDR1 is SNHLY, CDR2 FYNNEI, per germline. The CDR3 is 14 residues long. V lost 2 bases, J lost 0 bases, and 1 base stayed unmatched. In nucleotides, the CDR3 is TGTGCCAGCAGTGAACAGCGGGACTCCTACGAGCAGTACTTC. This sequence encodes CASSEQRDSYEQYF.

This clone was seen just once. V usage is TRBV7-6 and J usage is TRBJ1-6; D remains ambiguous. The germline V gene has CDR1 SGHVS and CDR2 FNYEAQ. The CDR3 contains 15 residues. V dropped 1 base and J dropped 6 bases, with 10 bases sitting between them. The CDR3 sequence is CASSLDIMGNSPLHF. The DNA of the CDR3 is TGTGCCAGCAGCTTAGATATAATGGGTAATTCACCCCTCCACTTT.

The J gene is TRBJ2-1, the V gene TRBV7-2; D might be TRBD1 (6 bases). V was clipped by 2 bases and J by 7 bases, with 12 bases between them. Germline assignment: CDR1 SGHTA and CDR2 FQGNSA. The CDR3 is 14 amino acids. Here the CDR3 reads CASSLLGAGNEQFF. The CDR3 DNA sequence: TGTGCCAGCAGCTTATTGGGGGCCGGAAATGAGCAGTTCTTC.

The CDR3 coding sequence is TGCGCCAGCAGCCGACCGGGACAGGGAATGTACAATGAGCAGTTCTTC. This codes for CASSRPGQGMYNEQFF. This chain connects TRBV4-1 to TRBJ2-1, with 9 bases matching TRBD1. V shed 4 bases, J shed 4 bases, and the junction held 8 bases outside the gene matches. The CDR3 has 16 residues. Germline assignment: CDR1 MGHRA and CDR2 YSYEKL.

The chain recombines TRBV7-9 with TRBJ2-7; the D gene is possibly TRBD1 (5 bases). The germline CDR1 and CDR2 sequences are SEHNR and FQNEAQ (reference sequence). V was pared by 5 bases and J by 9 bases, with 20 bases between. The CDR3 runs to 14 residues. The CDR3: CASSAPTDLTRQYF. CDR3 sequence (DNA): TGTGCCAGCAGCGCTCCGACAGATCTTACGAGGCAGTACTTC.